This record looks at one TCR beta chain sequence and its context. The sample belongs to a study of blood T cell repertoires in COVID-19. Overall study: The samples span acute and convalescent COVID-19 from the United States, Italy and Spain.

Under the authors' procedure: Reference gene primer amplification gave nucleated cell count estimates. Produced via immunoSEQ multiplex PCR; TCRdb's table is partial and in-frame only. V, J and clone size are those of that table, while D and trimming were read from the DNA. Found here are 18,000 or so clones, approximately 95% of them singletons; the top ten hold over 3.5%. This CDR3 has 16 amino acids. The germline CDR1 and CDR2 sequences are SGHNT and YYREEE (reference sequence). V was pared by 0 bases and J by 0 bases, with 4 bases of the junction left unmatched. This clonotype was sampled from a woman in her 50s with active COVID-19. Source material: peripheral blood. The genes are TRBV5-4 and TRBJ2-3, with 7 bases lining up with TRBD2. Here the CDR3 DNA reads TGTGCCAGCAGCTTGGCCCTAGCGGCTAGCACAGATACGCAGTATTTT. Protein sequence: CASSLALAASTDTQYF.